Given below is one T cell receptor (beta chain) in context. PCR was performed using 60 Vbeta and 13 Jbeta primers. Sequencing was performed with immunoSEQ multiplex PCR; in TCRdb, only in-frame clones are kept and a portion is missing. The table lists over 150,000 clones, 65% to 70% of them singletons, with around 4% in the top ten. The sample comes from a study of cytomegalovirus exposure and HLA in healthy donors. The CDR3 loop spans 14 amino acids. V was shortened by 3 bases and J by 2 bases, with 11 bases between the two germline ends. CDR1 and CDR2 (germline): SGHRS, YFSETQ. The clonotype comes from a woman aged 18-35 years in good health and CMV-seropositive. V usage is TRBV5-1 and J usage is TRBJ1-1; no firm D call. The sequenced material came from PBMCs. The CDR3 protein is CASSSTVVNTEAFF. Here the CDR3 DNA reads TGCGCCAGCAGCTCCACTGTAGTTAACACTGAAGCTTTCTTT.